Below, one T cell receptor (beta chain) is given with its context. Generated by immunoSEQ multiplex PCR, the TCRdb table keeps only in-frame clones and is missing some. The sample has 40,000 to 55,000 clones, 84% seen once. The CDR3 runs 15 residues. V was pared by 4 bases and J by 3 bases, with 14 bases between. Looked up from germline, CDR1 is SGDLS and CDR2 is YYNGEE. This sample stems from a study of PD-L1 blockade in urothelial cancer. Across the study: Analyses used blood from 3 weeks (second dose) and 6 weeks after treatment start. Each blood sample yielded a median of roughly 150,000 T cells.

This clonotype originated in a man between 35 and 55 years old with urothelial cancer. The chain employs TRBV9 and TRBJ1-5; D is unclear. Here the sequenced sample was PBMCs, taken around atezolizumab (anti-PD-L1) treatment. The CDR3 DNA reads as TGTGCCAGCAGCCCCGGGAGGGCCCTCAATCAGCCCCAGCATTTT. It is translated as CASSPGRALNQPQHF. Together with reference TRBV9 and TRBJ1-5, the CDR3 gives the full variable domain: DSGVTQTPKHLITATGQRVTLRCSPRSGDLSVYWYQQSLDQGLQFLIQYYNGEERAKGNILERFSAQQFPDLHSELNLSSLELGDSALYFCASSPGRALNQPQHFGDGTRLSIL.